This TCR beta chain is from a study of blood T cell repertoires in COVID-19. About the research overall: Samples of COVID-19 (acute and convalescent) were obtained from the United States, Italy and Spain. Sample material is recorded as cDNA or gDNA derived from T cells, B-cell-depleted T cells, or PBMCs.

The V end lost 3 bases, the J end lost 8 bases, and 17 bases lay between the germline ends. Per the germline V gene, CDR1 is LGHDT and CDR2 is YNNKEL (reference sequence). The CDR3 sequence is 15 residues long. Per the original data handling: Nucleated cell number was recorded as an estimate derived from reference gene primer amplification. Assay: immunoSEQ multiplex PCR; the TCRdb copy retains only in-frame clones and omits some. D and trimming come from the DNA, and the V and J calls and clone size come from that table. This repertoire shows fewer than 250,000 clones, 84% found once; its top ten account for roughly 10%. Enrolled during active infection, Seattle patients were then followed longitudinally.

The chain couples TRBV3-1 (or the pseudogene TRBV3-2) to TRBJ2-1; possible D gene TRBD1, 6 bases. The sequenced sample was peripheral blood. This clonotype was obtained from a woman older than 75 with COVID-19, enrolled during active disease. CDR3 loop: CASSQRGGDSDEQFF. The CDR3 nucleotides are TGTGCCAGCAGCCAGAGAGGGGGTGATTCAGATGAGCAGTTCTTC.